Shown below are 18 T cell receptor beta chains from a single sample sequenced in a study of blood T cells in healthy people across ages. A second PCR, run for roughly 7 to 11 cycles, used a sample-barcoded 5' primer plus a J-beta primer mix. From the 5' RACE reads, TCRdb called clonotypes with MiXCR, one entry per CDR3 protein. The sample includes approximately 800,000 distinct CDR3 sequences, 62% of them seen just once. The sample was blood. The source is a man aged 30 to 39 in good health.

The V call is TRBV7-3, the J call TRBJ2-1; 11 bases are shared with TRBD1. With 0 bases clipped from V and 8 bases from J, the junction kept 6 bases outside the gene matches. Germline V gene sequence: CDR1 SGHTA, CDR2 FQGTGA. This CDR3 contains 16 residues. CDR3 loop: CASSLTGQGAMDEQFF. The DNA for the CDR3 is TGTGCCAGCAGCTTAACTGGACAGGGGGCAATGGATGAGCAGTTCTTC.

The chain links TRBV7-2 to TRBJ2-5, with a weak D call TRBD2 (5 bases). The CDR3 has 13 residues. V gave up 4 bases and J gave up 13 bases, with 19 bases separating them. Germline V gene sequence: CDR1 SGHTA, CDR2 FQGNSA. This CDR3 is CASSSRFSEARYF. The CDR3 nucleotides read TGTGCCAGCAGCTCCCGGTTTAGCGAGGCCCGGTACTTC.

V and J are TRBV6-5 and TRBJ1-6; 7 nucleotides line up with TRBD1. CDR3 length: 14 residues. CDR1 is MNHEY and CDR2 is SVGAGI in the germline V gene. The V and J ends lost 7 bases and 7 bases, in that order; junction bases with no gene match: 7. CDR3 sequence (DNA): TGTGCCAGCACCAAAGGCAGGGGGAATTCACCCCTCCACTTT. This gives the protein CASTKGRGNSPLHF.

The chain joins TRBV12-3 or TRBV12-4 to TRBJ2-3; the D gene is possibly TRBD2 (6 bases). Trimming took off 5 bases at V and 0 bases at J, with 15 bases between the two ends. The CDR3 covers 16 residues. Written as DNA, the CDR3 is TGTGCCAGCAGTACCGGGACTGCCTCTAGCACAGATACGCAGTATTTT. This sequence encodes CASSTGTASSTDTQYF.

The DNA of the CDR3 is TGTGCCAGCAGCCAAGATTTTGGACTAGCGGCTGACAAGCAGTACTTC. Protein sequence: CASSQDFGLAADKQYF. This chain connects TRBV4-2 to TRBJ2-5, with TRBD2 identical over 10 bases. Germline CDR1 reads LGHNA; CDR2 reads YNFKEQ. This CDR3 spans 16 amino acids. The junction had 12 bases not matched to a gene; V was cut back by 0 bases and J by 11 bases.

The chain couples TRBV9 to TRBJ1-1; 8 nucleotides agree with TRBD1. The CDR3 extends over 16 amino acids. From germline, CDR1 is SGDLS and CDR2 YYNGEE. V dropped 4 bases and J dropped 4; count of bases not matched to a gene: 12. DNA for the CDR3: TGTGCCAGCAGCCCGAGCGGACAGGGCTTTTTCACTGAAGCTTTCTTT. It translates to CASSPSGQGFFTEAFF.

The CDR3: CASSRDRFYEQYF. The CDR3 DNA sequence: TGTGCCAGCAGCCGGGACAGGTTCTATGAGCAGTACTTC. The rearrangement links TRBV3-1 to TRBJ2-4; 8 bases are shared with TRBD1. The V and J ends lost 4 bases and 13 bases, in that order; junction bases with no gene match: 9. There are 13 residues in the CDR3. Germline loops: CDR1 LGHDT, CDR2 YNNKEL (reference sequence).

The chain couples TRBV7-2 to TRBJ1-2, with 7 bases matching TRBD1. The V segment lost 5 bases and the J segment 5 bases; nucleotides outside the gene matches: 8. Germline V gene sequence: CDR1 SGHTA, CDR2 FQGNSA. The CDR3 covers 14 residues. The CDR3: CASSRDRNFYGYTF. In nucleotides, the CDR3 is TGTGCCAGCAGCCGGGACAGAAACTTTTATGGCTACACCTTC.

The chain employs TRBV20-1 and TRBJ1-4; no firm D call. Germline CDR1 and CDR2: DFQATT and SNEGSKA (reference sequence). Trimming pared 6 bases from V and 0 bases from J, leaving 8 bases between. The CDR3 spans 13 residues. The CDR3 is CSATVATNEKLFF. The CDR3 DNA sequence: TGCAGTGCCACAGTTGCAACTAATGAAAAACTGTTTTTT.

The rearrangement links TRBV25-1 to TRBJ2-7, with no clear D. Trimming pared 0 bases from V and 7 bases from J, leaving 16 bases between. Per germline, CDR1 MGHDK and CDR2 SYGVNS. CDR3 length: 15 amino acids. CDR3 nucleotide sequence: TGTGCCAGCAGTGAATACGTAGGACCTACAGAAGAGCAGTACTTC. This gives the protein CASSEYVGPTEEQYF.

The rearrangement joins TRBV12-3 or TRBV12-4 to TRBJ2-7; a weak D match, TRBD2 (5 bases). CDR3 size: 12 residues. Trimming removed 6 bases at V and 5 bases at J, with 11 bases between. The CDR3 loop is CASSRPGNEQYF. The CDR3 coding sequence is TGTGCCAGCAGCCGGCCGGGAAACGAGCAGTACTTC.

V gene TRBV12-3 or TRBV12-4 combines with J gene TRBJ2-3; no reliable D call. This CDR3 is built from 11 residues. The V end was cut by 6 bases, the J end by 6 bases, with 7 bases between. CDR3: CASRYSDTQYF. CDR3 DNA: TGTGCCAGCAGATACTCTGATACGCAGTATTTT.

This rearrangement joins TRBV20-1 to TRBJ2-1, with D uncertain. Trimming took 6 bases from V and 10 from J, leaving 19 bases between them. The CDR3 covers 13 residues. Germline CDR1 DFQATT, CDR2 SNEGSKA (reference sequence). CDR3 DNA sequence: TGCAGTGCCCTAGACTTTCTCCCCTACGAGCAGTTCTTC. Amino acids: CSALDFLPYEQFF.

CDR3 protein: CSARDGTTFTDTQYF. CDR3 sequence (DNA): TGCAGTGCTAGAGATGGGACTACCTTTACCGATACGCAGTATTTT. This rearrangement joins TRBV20-1 to TRBJ2-3; 7 nucleotides agree with TRBD2. Unmatched junction bases numbered 9, after V lost 0 bases and J lost 6 bases. The CDR3 has 15 amino acids. Germline V gene data show CDR1 as DFQATT and CDR2 as SNEGSKA (reference sequence).

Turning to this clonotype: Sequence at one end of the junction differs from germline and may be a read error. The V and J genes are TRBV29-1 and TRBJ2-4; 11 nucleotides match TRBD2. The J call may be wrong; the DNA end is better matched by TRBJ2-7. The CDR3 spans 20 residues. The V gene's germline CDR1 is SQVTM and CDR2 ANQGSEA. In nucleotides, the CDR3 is TGCAGCGTTGAAGGTCTGGCGGGGGACCCTAGCGGGGGGCCCTCCCACGAGCAGTACTTC. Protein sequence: CSVEGLAGDPSGGPSHEQYF.

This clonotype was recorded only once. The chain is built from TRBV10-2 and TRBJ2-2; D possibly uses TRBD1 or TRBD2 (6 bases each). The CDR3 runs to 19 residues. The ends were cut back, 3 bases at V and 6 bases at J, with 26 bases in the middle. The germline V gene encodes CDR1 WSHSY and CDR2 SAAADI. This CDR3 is CASSELGGRAKQYAGELFF. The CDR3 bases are TGCGCCAGCAGTGAATTGGGGGGCAGGGCGAAACAGTACGCCGGGGAGCTGTTTTTT.

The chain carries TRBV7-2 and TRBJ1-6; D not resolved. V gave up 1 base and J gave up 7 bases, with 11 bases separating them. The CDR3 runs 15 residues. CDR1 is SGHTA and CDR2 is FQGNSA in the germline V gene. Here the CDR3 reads CASSLGSSMNSPLHF. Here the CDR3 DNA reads TGTGCCAGCAGCTTAGGGTCCTCGATGAATTCACCCCTCCACTTT.

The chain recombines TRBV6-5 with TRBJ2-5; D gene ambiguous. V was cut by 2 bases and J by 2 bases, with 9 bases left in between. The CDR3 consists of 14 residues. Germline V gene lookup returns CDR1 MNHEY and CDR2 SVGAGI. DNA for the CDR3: TGTGCCAGCAGTTACCAATCAGGTCAAGAGACCCAGTACTTC. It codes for CASSYQSGQETQYF.